The rows below give T cell receptor beta chains drawn from one sample of a study of OX40 agonist ivuxolimab in advanced cancers. Profiled with immunoSEQ multiplex PCR; TCRdb holds only in-frame clones, not every one. The sample has tens of thousands of clones, roughly 89% seen once. The source was CD4+ or CD8+ T cells sorted from blood, collected in a trial of the OX40 agonist ivuxolimab. All receptors come from an adult with an advanced solid tumor such as melanoma, head and neck, liver or kidney cancer. The CDR3 runs from the conserved cysteine through the conserved F or W. The D gene is left open where the match is weak. The listing skips clone size in some rows; elsewhere it reads once, few, many or a size class.

TRBV28	TRBJ1-5	TRBD1	few	CATHRGTNQPQHF	TGTGCCACTCACAGGGGAACGAATCAGCCCCAGCATTTT
TRBV9	TRBJ2-5	TRBD2	.	CASSALAGIQETQYF	TGTGCCAGCAGCGCACTAGCGGGGATCCAAGAGACCCAGTACTTC
TRBV7-9	TRBJ2-7	.	few	CASAGRSYEQYF	TGTGCCAGCGCGGGACGATCCTACGAGCAGTACTTC
TRBV9	TRBJ2-5	TRBD1	.	CASRPGTGLGETQYF	TGTGCCAGCCGGCCCGGGACAGGGCTTGGAGAGACCCAGTACTTC
TRBV7-8	TRBJ1-1	.	many	CASSNRRDNTEAFF	TGTGCCAGCAGTAACAGACGAGATAACACTGAAGCTTTCTTT
TRBV4-1	TRBJ1-2	TRBD1	.	CASSQHRDRGGGYTF	TGCGCCAGCAGCCAACACCGGGACAGGGGCGGTGGCTACACCTTC
TRBV6-1	TRBJ1-5	.	.	CASSEVTYQPQHF	TGTGCCAGCAGTGAGGTTACTTATCAGCCCCAGCATTTT
TRBV28	TRBJ2-7	TRBD1	.	CASSLTGGTYEQYF	TGTGCCAGCAGTTTGACAGGGGGCACCTACGAGCAGTACTTC
TRBV6-6	TRBJ1-4	.	.	CASSYSREGEKLFF	TGTGCCAGCAGTTACTCAAGGGAAGGGGAAAAACTGTTTTTT
TRBV6-6	TRBJ1-1	TRBD1	once	CASRPGTGLNTEAFF	TGTGCCAGCAGACCCGGGACAGGCTTGAACACTGAAGCTTTCTTT
TRBV4-3	TRBJ1-4	.	.	CASSQDSGGRVTENEKLFF	TGCGCCAGCAGCCAAGATAGCGGGGGGAGAGTAACAGAGAATGAAAAACTGTTTTTT
TRBV7-2	TRBJ1-2	.	.	CASSPATRQSDYGYTF	TGTGCCAGCAGCCCTGCGACAAGACAGTCCGACTATGGCTACACCTTC
TRBV7-9	TRBJ1-2	TRBD1	.	CASSPTGDRGYTF	TGTGCCAGCAGCCCGACAGGGGATCGGGGCTACACCTTC
TRBV5-4	TRBJ1-3	TRBD1	.	CASSLAGGPGNTIYF	TGTGCCAGCAGCTTGGCAGGGGGCCCGGGAAACACCATATATTTT
TRBV5-1	TRBJ2-3	TRBD2	.	CASSLGVAGGTDTQYF	TGCGCCAGCAGCTTGGGAGTAGCGGGAGGCACAGATACGCAGTATTTT
TRBV4-1	TRBJ1-5	.	.	CASSQSIRGPRQPQHF	TGCGCCAGCAGCCAATCTATCCGGGGGCCGCGTCAGCCCCAGCATTTT
TRBV11-2	TRBJ2-3	TRBD2	.	CASSFNGLAGVPDTQYF	TGTGCCAGCAGCTTTAACGGTCTAGCGGGAGTCCCAGATACGCAGTATTTT
TRBV19	TRBJ1-6	.	once	CASSPRTELNSPLHF	TGTGCCAGTAGCCCCAGGACAGAGTTAAATTCACCCCTCCACTTT
TRBV7-2	TRBJ1-1	.	.	CASSLAALANTEAFF	TGTGCCAGCAGCTTAGCGGCCCTAGCGAACACTGAAGCTTTCTTT
TRBV7-3	TRBJ1-4	.	.	CASSHPVGRRGGPPANEKLFF	TGTGCCAGCAGCCACCCAGTGGGACGGCGAGGGGGGCCCCCAGCTAATGAAAAACTGTTTTTT
TRBV9	TRBJ1-2	.	.	CASSVTQSYGYTF	TGTGCCAGCAGCGTAACTCAATCCTATGGCTACACCTTC
TRBV7-9	TRBJ2-3	.	.	CASSLGPVTDTQYF	TGTGCCAGCAGCTTAGGTCCTGTCACAGATACGCAGTATTTT
TRBV7-6	TRBJ2-3	.	.	CASSPITGRDTQYF	TGTGCCAGCAGCCCTATAACGGGCAGGGATACGCAGTATTTT
TRBV19	TRBJ2-1	.	once	CASSRRNYNEQFF	TGTGCCAGTAGCCGACGGAACTACAATGAGCAGTTCTTC
TRBV20-1	TRBJ1-1	.	.	CSASTRDEAFF	TGCAGTGCTAGTACAAGGGACGAAGCTTTCTTT
TRBV27	TRBJ2-2	.	.	CASTWGPNPGELFF	TGTGCCAGCACTTGGGGCCCAAACCCCGGGGAGCTGTTTTTT
TRBV30	TRBJ2-1	.	.	CAWSVRPLSGNEQFF	TGTGCCTGGAGTGTACGGCCTCTCTCCGGTAATGAGCAGTTCTTC
TRBV18	TRBJ1-3	.	.	CASSPGGGNTIYF	TGTGCCAGCTCACCAGGGGGCGGAAACACCATATATTTT
TRBV2	TRBJ2-7	.	.	CASMWQGSYEQYF	TGTGCCAGCATGTGGCAGGGATCCTACGAGCAGTACTTC
TRBV5-1	TRBJ2-7	.	.	CASSPGGSVTYEQYF	TGCGCCAGCAGCCCTGGTGGGTCAGTTACCTACGAGCAGTACTTC
TRBV7-9	TRBJ1-1	TRBD1	.	CASSLRGTGHMNTEAFF	TGTGCCAGCAGCTTAAGGGGGACAGGACACATGAACACTGAAGCTTTCTTT
TRBV19	TRBJ1-2	TRBD1	.	CASIATGRNYGYTF	TGTGCCAGTATTGCGACAGGGAGAAACTATGGCTACACCTTC
TRBV9	TRBJ2-7	.	.	CASSVSVYHEQYF	TGTGCCAGCAGCGTCAGCGTTTATCACGAGCAGTACTTC
TRBV13	TRBJ1-1	.	.	CASSLSPNTEAFF	TGTGCCAGCAGCTTAAGCCCCAACACTGAAGCTTTCTTT
TRBV7-8	TRBJ2-3	.	once	CASSLGGSPTQYF	TGTGCCAGCAGCTTAGGGGGTTCGCCAACGCAGTATTTT
TRBV18	TRBJ2-5	.	.	CASSPGFGETQYF	TGTGCCAGCTCACCAGGGTTCGGGGAGACCCAGTACTTC
TRBV5-8	TRBJ1-1	.	.	CASSFTGLEVGTEAFF	TGTGCCAGCAGCTTCACTGGACTGGAGGTCGGCACTGAAGCTTTCTTT
TRBV27	TRBJ1-1	.	once	CASSFQGALVSEAFF	TGTGCCAGCAGTTTCCAGGGAGCCCTAGTTAGTGAAGCTTTCTTT
TRBV9	TRBJ1-6	TRBD1	.	CASSAGTENNSPLHF	TGTGCCAGCAGCGCAGGGACAGAAAATAATTCACCCCTCCACTTT
TRBV4-2	TRBJ1-1	.	.	CASSQEGLNTEAFF	TGTGCCAGCAGCCAAGAGGGTTTGAACACTGAAGCTTTCTTT
TRBV18	TRBJ2-7	TRBD2	.	CASSPPWLAGGTQRGYEQYF	TGTGCCAGCTCACCACCGTGGCTAGCGGGAGGAACACAACGGGGCTACGAGCAGTACTTC